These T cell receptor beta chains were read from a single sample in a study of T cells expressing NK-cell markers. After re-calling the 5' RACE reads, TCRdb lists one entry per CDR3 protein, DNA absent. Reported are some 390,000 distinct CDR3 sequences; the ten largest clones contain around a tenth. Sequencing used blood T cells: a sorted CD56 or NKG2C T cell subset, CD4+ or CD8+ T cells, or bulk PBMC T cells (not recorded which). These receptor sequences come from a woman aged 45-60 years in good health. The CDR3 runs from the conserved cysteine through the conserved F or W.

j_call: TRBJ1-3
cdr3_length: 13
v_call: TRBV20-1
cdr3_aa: CSASPEQGNTIYF

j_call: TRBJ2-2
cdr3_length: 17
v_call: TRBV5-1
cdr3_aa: CASSLNVGTGSTGELFF

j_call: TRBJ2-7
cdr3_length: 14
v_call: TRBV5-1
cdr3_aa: CASSTGTGLNEQYF

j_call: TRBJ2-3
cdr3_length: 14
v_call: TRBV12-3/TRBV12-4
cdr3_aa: CASGTGGPADTQYF

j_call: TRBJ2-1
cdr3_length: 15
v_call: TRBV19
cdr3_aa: CASSIFRAGYNEQFF

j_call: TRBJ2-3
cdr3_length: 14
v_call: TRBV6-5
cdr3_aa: CASRQGVRTDTQYF

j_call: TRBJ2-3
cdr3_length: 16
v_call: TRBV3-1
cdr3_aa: CASSQTSGLSTDTQYF

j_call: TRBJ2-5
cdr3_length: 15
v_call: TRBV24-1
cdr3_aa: CATSDPTGFEETQYF

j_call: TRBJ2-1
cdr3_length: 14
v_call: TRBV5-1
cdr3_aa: CASSSLAERGEQFF

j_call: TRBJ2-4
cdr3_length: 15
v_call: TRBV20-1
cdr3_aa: CSAMTERLAKNIQYF

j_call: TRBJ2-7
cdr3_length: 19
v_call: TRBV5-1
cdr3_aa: CASSRFAGTNPGLVYEQYF

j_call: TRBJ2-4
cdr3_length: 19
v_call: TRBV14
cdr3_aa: CASSQRPPGGPLAKNIQYF

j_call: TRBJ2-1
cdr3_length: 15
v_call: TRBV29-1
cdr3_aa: CSGGGWSGRDNEQFF

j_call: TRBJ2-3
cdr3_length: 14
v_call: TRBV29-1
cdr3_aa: CSVEGPGVGDTQYF

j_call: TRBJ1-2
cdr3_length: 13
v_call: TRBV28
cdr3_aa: CASSLGRNYGYTF

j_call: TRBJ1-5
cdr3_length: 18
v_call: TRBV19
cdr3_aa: CASSIGGGGRPSNQPQHF

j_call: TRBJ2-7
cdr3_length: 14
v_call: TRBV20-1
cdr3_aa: CSAAGEAVGYEQYF

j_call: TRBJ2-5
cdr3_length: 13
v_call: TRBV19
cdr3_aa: CASSTTRQETQYF

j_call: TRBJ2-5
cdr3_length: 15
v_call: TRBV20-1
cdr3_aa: CSARDASVGWETQYF

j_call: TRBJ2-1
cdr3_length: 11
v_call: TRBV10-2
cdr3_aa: CASSVRYEQFF

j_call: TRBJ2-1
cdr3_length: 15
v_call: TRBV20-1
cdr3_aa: CSASRASGSYNEQFF

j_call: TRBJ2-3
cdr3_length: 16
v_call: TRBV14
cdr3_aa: CASSQRKRGGTDTQYF

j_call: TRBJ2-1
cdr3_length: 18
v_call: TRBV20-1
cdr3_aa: CSARGPEIGGPFSNEQFF

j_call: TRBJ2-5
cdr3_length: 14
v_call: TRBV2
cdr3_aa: CASSDLAGEETQYF

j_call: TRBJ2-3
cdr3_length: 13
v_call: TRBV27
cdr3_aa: CASSPSAPDTQYF

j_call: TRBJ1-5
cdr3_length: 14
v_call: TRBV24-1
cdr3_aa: CATSDLSARQPQHF

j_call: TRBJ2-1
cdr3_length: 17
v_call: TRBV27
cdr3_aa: CASSSRTSGFSYNEQFF

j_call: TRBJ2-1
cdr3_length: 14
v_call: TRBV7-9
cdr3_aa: CASSGGRSFNEQFF

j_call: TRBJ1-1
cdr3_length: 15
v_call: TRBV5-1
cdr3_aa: CASSYDPGGHIEAFF

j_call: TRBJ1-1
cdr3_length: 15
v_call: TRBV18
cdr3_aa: CASSLIDNTNTEAFF